Given below is one T cell receptor (beta chain) in context. What antigen it recognizes has not been identified. No base quality values were provided; no much bigger clone lies one nucleotide off. In light of the paper, this sample's time point label describes: baseline before first vaccination. Vaccinee samples came from UK trials COV001 and COV002, including a single-blind randomized controlled phase 2/3 trial of AZD1222 (ChAdOx1 nCoV-19) in healthy adults. For TCRbeta chain sequencing, PBMC samples were collected from trial participants at day 0 and at day 28 after the second dose. These data belong to a study of T cell responses to AZD1222 COVID-19 vaccine (dated by TCRdb to the early 2020s). At the level of the whole study: AZD1222 recipients whose second dose came at about 4 weeks and those whose second dose came at about 12 weeks were combined into one group, since spike-specific TCR depth and breadth did not differ between the two schedules. TCR sequencing covered more than 230 trial participants: 200 to 220 given two doses of AZD1222 and approximately 26 given two doses of MenACWY control vaccine. Trial participants were enrolled into age subgroups of 18-55, 56-69 and 70-plus years, which contained approximately 150, 28 and 58 TCR-sequenced participants, respectively.

Results and caveats for the whole study, not just this receptor: Conclusions about previously exposed vaccinees were limited because only 5 or 6 AZD1222 recipients were SARS-CoV-2 seropositive at baseline. CD4 TCRs associated with the vaccine covered the entire spike protein, and the dominant responses were in regions 160-218 and 743-854. Epitopes outside the regions mutated in the B.1.351 and B.1.1.7 variants were reportedly recognized by nearly half of the unique spike-specific TCRs. No day 14 peak-response samples were available, so repertoires were characterized only after the peak T cell response. A significant rise in spike-specific TCR breadth and depth was observed after two AZD1222 doses relative to day 0 and relative to MenACWY recipients. Most participants were white British and females outnumbered males, and the authors suggested that clonal diversity may have been underestimated. In the small 56-69-year group, the increase in depth fell short of significance, most likely because of low power.

The CDR3 regions of human TCRbeta chains were analyzed by immunosequencing. The study's own analysis went as follows. TCRs in the repertoires were matched against a reference library of SARS-CoV-2-specific TCRs that had been generated with the MIRA antigen-specificity platform. Breadth meant the fraction of unique TCRs that were SARS-CoV-2-associated, whereas depth meant the fraction of total T cells that were SARS-CoV-2-associated. Using the MIRA data, every spike-specific TCR was mapped to the spike region that the TCR reacted to and assigned to either a CD4 or a CD8 class. Log10-transformed breadth and depth values were compared by one-way ANOVA with Sidak's multiple comparisons tests. TCRdb carries this immuneACCESS record with in-frame sequences only. Its versions omit some clonotypes, under half of them owing to an unresolved V gene in the studies checked, with the rest unexplained. The D gene and trimming were derived from the DNA, and the V and J assignments and clone size from that table. The sample table records 130,000 or so clones; about 94% of these occur just once. The top ten clonotypes cover over 6.5% of the sample.

The TCR comes from an adult in good health. The starting material was peripheral blood, obtained on day 0 of AZD1222 vaccination.

The CDR3 region has the sequence CASSDAPLAGYNEQFF. DNA sequence: TGTGCCAGCAGCGACGCCCCCCTAGCGGGATATAATGAGCAGTTCTTC. The receptor chain draws on TRBV9 and TRBJ2-1, and 9 junctional nucleotides match TRBD2. The germline V and J ends show losses of 3 bases and 7 bases respectively, and no gene match explains 11 bases of the junction. CDR1 and CDR2 were assigned from the germline V gene as SGDLS and YYNGEE. From the cysteine through the phenylalanine, the CDR3 covers 16 amino acids. Only the CDR3 region is kept as DNA, spanning 48 bases read in frame from base 1.